The rows below give T cell receptor beta chains drawn from one sample of a study of cytomegalovirus exposure and HLA in healthy donors. The repertoire was sequenced with immunoSEQ multiplex PCR; TCRdb's copy has only in-frame clones and lacks some. The repertoire holds over 200,000 clones, with almost 90% as singletons. The sample consisted of PBMCs. All receptors derive from a woman aged 18-29 years in good health and CMV-seronegative. The CDR3 runs from the conserved cysteine through the conserved F or W. D genes are given only for firm matches. Rows may omit the clone size; those that give it use once, few, many or a size class.

.,TRBJ1-2,TRBV4-2,.,CASSLDRDYGYTF,TGTGCCAGCAGCCTCGACAGAGACTATGGCTACACCTTC
.,TRBJ2-5,TRBV7-9,.,CASRFGEETQYF,TGTGCCAGCCGCTTCGGTGAAGAGACCCAGTACTTC
.,TRBJ1-1,TRBV28,.,CASSLVDPDRAFF,TGTGCCAGCAGCCTAGTCGACCCCGATCGAGCTTTCTTT
.,TRBJ1-1,TRBV28,.,CASSSGDNFEAFF,TGTGCCAGCAGTTCGGGAGACAACTTTGAAGCTTTCTTT
.,TRBJ2-2,TRBV19,.,CASNSRALGELFF,TGTGCCAGCAACTCGCGGGCACTCGGGGAGCTGTTTTTT
.,TRBJ2-1,TRBV7-6,TRBD2,CASSGTSGGPSSYNEQFF,TGTGCCAGCAGCGGGACTAGCGGGGGCCCAAGCTCCTACAATGAGCAGTTCTTC
.,TRBJ2-5,TRBV5-1,.,CASSLEGETQYF,TGCGCCAGCAGCTTGGAGGGGGAGACCCAGTACTTC
once,TRBJ1-5,TRBV4-1,.,CASSRSPGGAGQPQHF,TGCGCCAGCAGCCGGAGCCCGGGCGGGGCAGGGCAGCCCCAGCATTTT
.,TRBJ2-5,TRBV6-5,.,CASSYSHPGTQETQYF,TGTGCCAGCAGTTACTCTCACCCGGGAACACAAGAGACCCAGTACTTC
.,TRBJ2-1,TRBV6-4,.,CASSDSLASNEQFF,TGTGCCAGCAGTGATTCGCTAGCGAGCAATGAGCAGTTCTTC
.,TRBJ1-5,TRBV6-6,TRBD1,CASSTVKGGGWKPQHF,TGTGCCAGCAGTACCGTAAAAGGAGGGGGCTGGAAGCCCCAGCATTTT
.,TRBJ2-2,TRBV11-2,TRBD2,CASSLDRSGGASGELFF,TGTGCCAGCAGCTTAGATAGGAGCGGGGGGGCGTCCGGGGAGCTGTTTTTT
.,TRBJ2-2,TRBV7-3,.,CASSLLYTGELFF,TGTGCCAGCAGCTTGCTATACACCGGGGAGCTGTTTTTT
once,TRBJ1-4,TRBV27,TRBD1,CASSQRQGNEKLFF,TGTGCCAGCAGTCAGAGACAGGGGAATGAAAAACTGTTTTTT
once,TRBJ2-3,TRBV9,TRBD2,CASSVPPSGKVVDTQYF,TGTGCCAGCAGCGTACCACCTAGCGGCAAGGTAGTAGATACGCAGTATTTT
.,TRBJ2-1,TRBV7-9,.,CASSSVRRGNEQFF,TGTGCCAGCAGCTCGGTCAGAAGAGGCAATGAGCAGTTCTTC
.,TRBJ1-1,TRBV5-1,.,CASSFTGRGTEAFF,TGCGCCAGCAGCTTCACAGGGAGAGGCACTGAAGCTTTCTTT
.,TRBJ1-2,TRBV11-2,.,CASSFLTGTLGGYTF,TGTGCCAGCAGCTTTCTGACAGGAACTCTTGGAGGCTACACCTTC
.,TRBJ2-7,TRBV6-6,TRBD1,CASSWGRRQGTYEQYF,TGTGCCAGCAGTTGGGGGCGAAGACAGGGGACCTACGAGCAGTACTTC
.,TRBJ2-3,TRBV11-2,TRBD2,CASSLDTGTSGIDTQYF,TGTGCCAGCAGCTTAGATACCGGGACTAGCGGTATAGATACGCAGTATTTT
.,TRBJ1-1,TRBV27,.,CASSFGGLNTEAFF,TGTGCCAGCAGTTTTGGGGGCCTTAACACTGAAGCTTTCTTT
.,TRBJ2-5,TRBV2,.,CASNRGALETQYF,TGTGCCAGCAATCGGGGGGCCCTTGAGACCCAGTACTTC